The next 10 T cell receptor beta chains were all read from a single sample in a study of CD8+CD57+ T cells in acquired aplastic anemia (dated by TCRdb to 2016 to 2019). Sequencer: Illumina HiSeq 2000. TCR beta VDJ combination and CDR3 sequence profiling used genomic DNA as the template. TCRdb reprocessed the public reads (quality trimming at Q25 with fastp, clone calling with MiXCR) and kept in-frame beta chains. Here each entry gathers all rows of one CDR3 protein and keeps the most common genes and DNA. This sample holds 400,000 to 600,000 distinct CDR3 sequences; around 33% were observed only once. Jointly, the top ten make up nearly 0.85% of the sample. Expansion of CD8+CD57+ cells had been shown by flow cytometry in the patients chosen for sequencing. The sequencing input was sorted CD4+, CD8+, or CD8+CD57+ T cells (not recorded which) from PBMCs. The receptor set was obtained from a human donor with aplastic anemia.

This clonotype was observed a handful of times. The J gene is TRBJ2-4, the V gene TRBV20-1, with D maybe TRBD2 (5 bases). The CDR3 sequence is 15 residues long. Germline CDR1 reads DFQATT; CDR2 reads SNEGSKA (reference sequence). Trimming pared 6 bases from V and 6 bases from J, leaving 21 bases between. The CDR3 nucleotides are TGCAGTGCGCAAGGCAAGGTGCGGGTTGGAAACATTCAGTACTTC. Translated, it gives CSAQGKVRVGNIQYF.

Only a few counts were recorded for this clonotype. A single base separates this from a much larger clone, so it may be a read error. This chain connects TRBV10-1 to TRBJ1-1; D gene unclear. This CDR3 spans 14 amino acids. V lost 3 bases and J lost 4, with 12 bases in between. The germline V gene encodes CDR1 WNHNN and CDR2 SYGVQD (reference sequence). The CDR3 DNA reads TGCGCCAGCAGTGACCCTCGCAGGAGCACTGAAGCTTTCTTT. Protein product: CASSDPRRSTEAFF.

This clonotype was recorded at least ten times. The V call is TRBV7-3, the J call TRBJ1-1; the D gene is possibly TRBD1 (5 bases). The germline V gene has CDR1 SGHTA and CDR2 FQGTGA. This CDR3 has 15 residues. Between the trimmed V and J ends, which lost 5 bases and 0 bases, there was a span of 13 bases. The CDR3 region is CASSLVQGMNTEAFF. CDR3 DNA: TGTGCCAGCAGCCTAGTCCAGGGAATGAACACTGAAGCTTTCTTT.

As to this clonotype: A much larger clone is a single base away; this may be a read error. This chain links TRBV7-9 with TRBJ1-2; 7 bases agree with TRBD1. This CDR3 region has 13 residues. Looked up from germline, CDR1 is SEHNR and CDR2 is FQNEAQ (reference sequence). Losses at the gene ends were 5 bases for V and 10 bases for J; bases not matched to a gene: 10. The CDR3 DNA follows: TGTGCCAGCAGCGCCCCGACAGGGCCGGACTACACCTTC. Its translation: CASSAPTGPDYTF. Based on the CDR3 plus reference TRBV7-9 and TRBJ1-2, the full variable domain is DTGVSQNPRHKITKRGQNVTFRCDPISEHNRLYWYRQTLGQGPEFLTYFQNEAQLEKSRLLSDRFSAERPKGSFSTLEIQRTEQGDSAMYLCASSAPTGPDYTFGSGTRLTVV.

CDR3 sequence reads: CASRRASGSGELFF. DNA of the CDR3: TGTGCCAGCAGAAGGGCCTCGGGGTCCGGGGAGCTGTTTTTT. J is TRBJ2-2 and V is TRBV4-2, with D possibly TRBD2 on 5 matching bases. Deletions cut 6 bases from V and 6 bases from J, with 14 bases between. The germline CDR1 and CDR2 sequences are LGHNA and YNFKEQ. The CDR3 spans 14 residues.

This chain uses TRBV10-3 with TRBJ1-2; no reliable D call. Trimming left V 3 bases short and J 5 bases short, with 7 bases between. CDR1 and CDR2 (germline): ENHRY, SYGVKD. The CDR3 contains 12 residues. The CDR3 protein is CAISDREYGYTF. In nucleotides, the CDR3 is TGTGCCATCAGTGATAGAGAATATGGCTACACCTTC.

V and J are TRBV9 and TRBJ2-1, with 11 bases aligning to TRBD2. Germline trimming cut 5 bases from V and 2 bases from J; bases unmatched to any gene: 6. CDR1 and CDR2 (germline): SGDLS, YYNGEE. This CDR3 is built from 16 residues. CDR3 sequence reads: CASSERLAGTYNEQFF. The CDR3 region has the DNA TGTGCCAGCAGTGAAAGACTAGCGGGGACCTACAATGAGCAGTTCTTC.

This chain connects TRBV10-1 to TRBJ2-7; 8 bases match TRBD2. Germline V lookup: CDR1 WNHNN, CDR2 SYGVQD (reference sequence). Losses at the gene ends were 5 bases for V and 6 bases for J; bases not matched to a gene: 12. The length of the CDR3 is 15 residues. The CDR3: CASSHGREGLCEQYF. The DNA of the CDR3 is TGCGCCAGCAGTCATGGACGGGAGGGCCTCTGCGAGCAGTACTTC.

This clonotype was recorded at least ten times. The chain is built from TRBV7-2 and TRBJ1-6, with D unclear. Trimming removed 3 bases at V and 6 bases at J, with 9 bases between. The CDR3 length is 14 residues. The germline V gene has CDR1 SGHTA and CDR2 FQGNSA. CDR3 amino acids: CASSFLEINSPLHF. The CDR3, as DNA: TGTGCCAGCAGCTTTTTGGAAATTAATTCACCCCTCCACTTT.

There are many counts of this clonotype. The J gene is TRBJ2-3, the V gene TRBV10-3; TRBD1 matches 7 bases. V was pared by 6 bases and J by 5 bases, with 8 bases of the junction left unmatched. Germline V gives CDR1 ENHRY, CDR2 SYGVKD. CDR3 length: 14 residues. CDR3 DNA sequence: TGTGCCATCAGGGACACAGGGGTAGGAGATACGCAGTATTTT. This encodes CAIRDTGVGDTQYF.